A single sample is the source of the 20 T cell receptor beta chains below, sequenced in a study of T cells in localized non-small cell lung cancer. Profiled with immunoSEQ multiplex PCR; TCRdb holds only in-frame clones, not every one. This table holds over 4,500 clones, roughly 85% found once. The sample was PBMCs, taken before any cancer treatment. The receptors were sampled from a woman between 35 and 75 years old with stage II lung adenocarcinoma.

For this clone: Germline is not matched at one junction end, which may reflect a read error. The chain combines TRBV7-7 with TRBJ2-5; D is possibly TRBD2 (5 bases). This CDR3 has 14 residues. CDR1 SSHAT and CDR2 FNYEAQ come from the germline V gene (reference sequence). CDR3 nucleotide sequence: TGTGCTAGCAGCCACGGACTGGTCCCGGAGACCCAGTACTTC. Amino acid sequence: CASSHGLVPETQYF.

The rearrangement uses TRBV19 and TRBJ1-1; D gene uncertain. Trimming shortened V by 6 bases and J by 2 bases, and 16 bases separated the two germline ends. This CDR3 region has 15 residues. Germline CDR1 is LNHDA and CDR2 is SQIVND (reference sequence). The CDR3 spells CASSSPDILNTEAFF. For the CDR3, the DNA is TGTGCCAGTAGCTCCCCTGACATACTAAACACTGAAGCTTTCTTT.

This clone appeared a few times. This chain links TRBV6-1 with TRBJ1-5; 7 bases line up with TRBD1. V was clipped by 11 bases and J by 2 bases; unmatched bases: 9. This CDR3 has 14 amino acids. CDR1 and CDR2 from the germline V gene are MNHNS and SASEGT. The CDR3 nucleotides read TGTGCCGGAGTAACAGGGGAGGGCAATCAGCCCCAGCATTTT. Translation: CAGVTGEGNQPQHF.

This chain joins TRBV30 and TRBJ1-1; D gene unclear. Germline CDR1 is GTSNPN and CDR2 is SVGIG (reference sequence). This CDR3 has 12 residues. V lost 4 bases and J 0 bases, leaving 6 bases between the germline ends. The CDR3 region has the DNA TGTGCCTGGACCGGTATGAACACTGAAGCTTTCTTT. Its translation is CAWTGMNTEAFF.

This chain links TRBV9 with TRBJ1-2, with 8 bases that match TRBD1. Germline V gives CDR1 SGDLS, CDR2 YYNGEE. The CDR3 spans 14 residues. The V gene end was trimmed by 0 bases and the J gene end by 9 bases; junction bases not matched to a gene: 7. The CDR3 region is CASSVGYDRGSYTF. CDR3 DNA sequence: TGTGCCAGCAGCGTAGGTTATGACAGGGGTAGCTACACCTTC.

The CDR3 DNA reads as TGCGCCAGCAGCCAAGATGGACTGCGGCAATGGGGTGACAAAAACATTCAGTACTTC. Protein: CASSQDGLRQWGDKNIQYF. The rearrangement joins TRBV4-3 to TRBJ2-4, with TRBD2 as a possible D gene (5 bases). The CDR3 runs to 19 residues. Germline V gene lookup returns CDR1 LGHNA and CDR2 YSLEER. V lost 0 bases and J 3 bases, leaving 21 bases between the germline ends.

The V gene is TRBV5-8, the J gene TRBJ1-1, with D unclear. Looked up from germline, CDR1 is SGHTS and CDR2 is YDEGEE. The CDR3 has 13 amino acids. Trimming removed 10 bases from V and 0 bases from J, with 13 bases in between. This CDR3 is CAQRPQMNTEAFF. In nucleotides, the CDR3 is TGTGCCCAAAGGCCTCAAATGAACACTGAAGCTTTCTTT.

The V call is TRBV9, the J call TRBJ2-7; TRBD2 agrees at 7 bases. Germline CDR1 is SGDLS and CDR2 is YYNGEE. V gave up 4 bases and J gave up 2 bases; unmatched junction bases: 12. The CDR3 runs 16 residues. The chain's CDR3 is CASSPRGEGATYEQYF. CDR3 sequence (DNA): TGTGCCAGCAGCCCCCGGGGGGAAGGGGCCACCTACGAGCAGTACTTC.

The J gene is TRBJ1-5, the V gene TRBV7-6; D remains ambiguous. Germline CDR1 and CDR2: SGHVS and FNYEAQ. This CDR3 has 19 residues. Trimming took off 3 bases at V and 0 bases at J, with 21 bases between the two ends. CDR3: CASSFIPHRAHYSNQPQHF. The CDR3 DNA reads as TGTGCCAGCAGCTTCATCCCCCATAGGGCCCATTATAGCAATCAGCCCCAGCATTTT.

The chain carries TRBV21-1 and TRBJ1-2. TRBV21-1 is an annotated pseudogene. CDR3 length: 18 residues. In nucleotides, the CDR3 is TGTGCCAGCAGCAAAGCGCTAAGGACGGGCGTCGGTGGGCTTGGCTACACCTTC. Translating it yields CASSKALRTGVGGLGYTF.

This clone came up a few times. The V gene is TRBV6-1, the J gene TRBJ2-7; D uncertain. Trimming left V 1 base short and J 2 bases short, with 6 bases between. Germline V gene sequence: CDR1 MNHNS, CDR2 SASEGT. The CDR3 loop spans 13 amino acids. The CDR3 loop is CASSEDPTYEQYF. The CDR3 coding sequence is TGTGCCAGCAGTGAAGATCCGACCTACGAGCAGTACTTC.

The V call is TRBV19, the J call TRBJ1-5; no reliable D call. V was cut by 3 bases and J by 1 base, with 16 bases left in between. Germline assignment: CDR1 LNHDA and CDR2 SQIVND (reference sequence). This CDR3 has 17 amino acids. The CDR3 loop is CASSISSRAGSNQPQHF. In DNA form, the CDR3 reads TGTGCCAGTAGTATCAGTTCGAGAGCCGGGAGCAATCAGCCCCAGCATTTT. Supplemented by reference TRBV19 and TRBJ1-5, the full variable domain reads DGGITQSPKYLFRKEGQNVTLSCEQNLNHDAMYWYRQDPGQGLRLIYYSQIVNDFQKGDIAEGYSVSREKKESFPLTVTSAQKNPTAFYLCASSISSRAGSNQPQHFGDGTRLSIL.

Worth noting for this clone: Other nucleotide sequences in the sample specify the same CDR3. This sequence joins TRBV27 and TRBJ2-4; 7 bases agree with TRBD1. CDR1 is MNHEY, CDR2 SMNVEV, per germline (reference sequence). V was clipped by 4 bases and J by 3 bases; unmatched bases: 12. The CDR3 sequence is 17 residues long. As DNA, the CDR3 is TGTGCCAGCAGTTCTCTCATGACAGGGATGGGCAAAAACATTCAGTACTTC. It translates to CASSSLMTGMGKNIQYF.

This chain links TRBV5-6 with TRBJ2-1; D uncertain. The CDR3 length is 15 residues. With 5 bases removed from V and 6 bases from J, the gap between germline ends came to 18 bases. Germline V gives CDR1 SGHDT, CDR2 YYEEEE. The chain's CDR3 is CASSRNGGFSNEQFF. The CDR3 bases are TGTGCCAGCAGTCGGAACGGTGGATTTTCCAATGAGCAGTTCTTC.

V usage is TRBV5-1 and J usage is TRBJ2-5; 10 bases align to TRBD2. The germline V gene has CDR1 SGHRS and CDR2 YFSETQ. Trimming took 4 bases from V and 0 from J; bases not matched to a gene: 12. This CDR3 has 18 amino acids. DNA of the CDR3: TGCGCCAGCAGCACCCGGCCCTTACTAGCGGGGTACCAAGAGACCCAGTACTTC. Protein sequence: CASSTRPLLAGYQETQYF.

V gene TRBV7-3 combines with J gene TRBJ2-1, with D perhaps TRBD1 or TRBD2 (5 bases each). The CDR3 is made up of 12 amino acids. Looked up from germline, CDR1 is SGHTA and CDR2 is FQGTGA. V dropped 1 base and J dropped 7 bases, with 5 bases sitting between them. The CDR3 loop reads CASSLRGNEQFF. Written as DNA, the CDR3 is TGTGCCAGCAGCTTAAGGGGGAATGAGCAGTTCTTC. The whole variable domain, filled in from reference TRBV7-3 and TRBJ2-1, reads GAGVSQTPSNKVTEKGKYVELRCDPISGHTALYWYRQSLGQGPEFLIYFQGTGAADDSGLPNDRFFAVRPEGSVSTLKIQRTERGDSAVYLCASSLRGNEQFFGPGTRLTVL.

The chain uses TRBV27 and TRBJ1-5; D remains unclear. The CDR3 runs 14 residues. Trimming removed 0 bases from V and 3 bases from J, with 6 bases in between. Germline CDR1 MNHEY, CDR2 SMNVEV (reference sequence). The CDR3: CASSLSPNNQPQHF. DNA for the CDR3: TGTGCCAGCAGTTTATCCCCTAACAATCAGCCCCAGCATTTT.

This rearrangement joins TRBV5-4 to TRBJ2-7; TRBD2 matches 13 bases. The CDR3 loop spans 20 amino acids. Per germline, CDR1 SGHNT and CDR2 YYREEE (reference sequence). Trimming at V came to 0 bases and at J to 6 bases, leaving 18 bases not matched to a gene. This CDR3 reads CASSLGGQGGLAGSLGEQYF. As DNA, the CDR3 is TGTGCCAGCAGCTTGGGGGGACAGGGGGGACTAGCGGGGTCCCTGGGCGAGCAGTACTTC.

This clone has just a few counts. The chain has TRBV10-2 and TRBJ1-4; D not certain. The CDR3 spans 15 residues. Germline values: CDR1 WSHSY, CDR2 SAAADI. The V and J ends lost 4 bases and 0 bases respectively, with 9 bases between them. CDR3 nucleotides: TGCGCCAGCAGTGGCGGGTTTGCAACTAATGAAAAACTGTTTTTT. Protein: CASSGGFATNEKLFF.

V gene TRBV19 combines with J gene TRBJ2-5, with TRBD2 matching 7 bases. The V segment lost 2 bases and the J segment 5 bases; nucleotides outside the gene matches: 2. This CDR3 spans 13 amino acids. Looked up from germline, CDR1 is LNHDA and CDR2 is SQIVND (reference sequence). The CDR3 loop is CASSIKGGETQYF. CDR3 sequence (DNA): TGTGCCAGTAGTATAAAGGGAGGGGAGACCCAGTACTTC.